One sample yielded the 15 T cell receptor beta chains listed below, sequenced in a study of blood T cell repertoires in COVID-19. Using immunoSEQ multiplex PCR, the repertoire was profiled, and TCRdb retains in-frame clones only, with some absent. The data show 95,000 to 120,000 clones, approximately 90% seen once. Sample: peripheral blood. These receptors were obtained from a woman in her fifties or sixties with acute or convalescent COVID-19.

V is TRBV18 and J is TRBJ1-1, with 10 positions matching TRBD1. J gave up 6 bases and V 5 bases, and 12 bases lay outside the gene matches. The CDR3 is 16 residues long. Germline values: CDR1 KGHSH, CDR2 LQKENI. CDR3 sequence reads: CASSAWTGGRPAEAFF. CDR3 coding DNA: TGTGCCAGCTCAGCCTGGACAGGGGGGAGACCGGCTGAAGCTTTCTTT.

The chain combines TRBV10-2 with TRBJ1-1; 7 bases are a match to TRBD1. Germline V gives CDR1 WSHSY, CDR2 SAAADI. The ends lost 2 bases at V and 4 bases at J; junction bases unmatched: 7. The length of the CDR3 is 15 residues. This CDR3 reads CASSEMYSGGTEAFF. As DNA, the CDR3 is TGCGCCAGCAGTGAGATGTATTCAGGGGGCACTGAAGCTTTCTTT.

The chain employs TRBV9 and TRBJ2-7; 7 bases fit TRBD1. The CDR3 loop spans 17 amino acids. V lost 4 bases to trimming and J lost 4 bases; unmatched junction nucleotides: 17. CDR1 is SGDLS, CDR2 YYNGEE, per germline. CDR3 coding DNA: TGTGCCAGCAGCTCGTCGGTAGGTGAGGGGGCGGTGTACGAGCAGTACTTC. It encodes CASSSSVGEGAVYEQYF.

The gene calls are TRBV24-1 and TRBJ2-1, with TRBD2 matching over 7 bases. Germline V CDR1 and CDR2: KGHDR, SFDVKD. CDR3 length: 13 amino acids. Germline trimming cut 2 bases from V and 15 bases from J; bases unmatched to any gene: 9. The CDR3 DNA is TGTGCCACCAGTGATTGGGGGACTACGACCGCGTTCTTC. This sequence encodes CATSDWGTTTAFF.

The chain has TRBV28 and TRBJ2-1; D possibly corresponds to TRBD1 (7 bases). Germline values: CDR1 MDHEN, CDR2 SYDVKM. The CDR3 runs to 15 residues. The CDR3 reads CAAVQGGEAYNEQFF. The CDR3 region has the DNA TGTGCTGCAGTCCAGGGGGGCGAGGCATACAATGAGCAGTTCTTC.

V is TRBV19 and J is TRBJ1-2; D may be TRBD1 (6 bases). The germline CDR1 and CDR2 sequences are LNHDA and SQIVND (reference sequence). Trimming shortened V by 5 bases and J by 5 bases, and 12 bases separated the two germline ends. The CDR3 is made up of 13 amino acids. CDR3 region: CASSVQGPYGYTF. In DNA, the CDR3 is TGTGCCAGTAGTGTACAGGGTCCTTATGGCTACACCTTC.

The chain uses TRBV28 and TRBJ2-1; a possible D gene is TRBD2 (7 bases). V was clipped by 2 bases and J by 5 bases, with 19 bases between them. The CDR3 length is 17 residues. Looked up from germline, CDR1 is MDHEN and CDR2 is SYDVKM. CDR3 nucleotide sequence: TGTGCCAGCAGTTTAACCGGGGGCGGGAGCTCACACAATGAGCAGTTCTTC. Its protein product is CASSLTGGGSSHNEQFF.

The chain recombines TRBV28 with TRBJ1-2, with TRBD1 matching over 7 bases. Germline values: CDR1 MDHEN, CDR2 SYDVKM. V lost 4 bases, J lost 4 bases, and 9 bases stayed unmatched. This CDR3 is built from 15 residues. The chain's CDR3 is CASSSAGTVTYGYTF. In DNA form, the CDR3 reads TGTGCCAGCAGTTCCGCCGGGACAGTAACCTATGGCTACACCTTC.

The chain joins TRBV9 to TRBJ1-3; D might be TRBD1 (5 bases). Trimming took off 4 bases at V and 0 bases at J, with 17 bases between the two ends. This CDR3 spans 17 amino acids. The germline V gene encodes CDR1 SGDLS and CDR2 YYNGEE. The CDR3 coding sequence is TGTGCCAGCAGCATTGGAATTGGACACCGCTCTGGAAACACCATATATTTT. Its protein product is CASSIGIGHRSGNTIYF.

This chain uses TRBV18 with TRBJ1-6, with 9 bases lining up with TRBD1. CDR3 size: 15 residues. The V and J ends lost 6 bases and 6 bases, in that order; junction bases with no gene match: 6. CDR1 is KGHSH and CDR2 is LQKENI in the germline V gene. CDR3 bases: TGTGCCAGCTCGATACAGGGGGCGGGTAATTCACCCCTCCACTTT. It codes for CASSIQGAGNSPLHF.

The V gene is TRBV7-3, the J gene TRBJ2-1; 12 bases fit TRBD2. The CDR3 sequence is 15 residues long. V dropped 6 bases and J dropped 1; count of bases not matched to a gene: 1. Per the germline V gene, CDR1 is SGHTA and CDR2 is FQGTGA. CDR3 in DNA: TGTGCCAGCAGGGGGACTAGCGGGTCCTACAATGAGCAGTTCTTC. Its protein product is CASRGTSGSYNEQFF.

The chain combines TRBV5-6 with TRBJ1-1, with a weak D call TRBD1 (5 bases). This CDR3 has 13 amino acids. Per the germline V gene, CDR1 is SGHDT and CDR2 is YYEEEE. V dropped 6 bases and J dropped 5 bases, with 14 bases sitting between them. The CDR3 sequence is CASKTQGLTEAFF. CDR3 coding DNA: TGTGCCAGCAAGACCCAGGGCTTGACTGAAGCTTTCTTT.

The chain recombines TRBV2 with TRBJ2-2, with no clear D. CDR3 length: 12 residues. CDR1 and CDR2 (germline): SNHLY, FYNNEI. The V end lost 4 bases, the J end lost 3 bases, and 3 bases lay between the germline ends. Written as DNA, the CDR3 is TGTGCCAGCAGTGGAGACACCGGGGAGCTGTTTTTT. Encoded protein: CASSGDTGELFF.

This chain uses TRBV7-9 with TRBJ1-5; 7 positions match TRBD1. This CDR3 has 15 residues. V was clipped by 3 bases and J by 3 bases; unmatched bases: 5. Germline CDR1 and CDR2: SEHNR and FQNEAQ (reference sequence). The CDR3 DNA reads TGTGCCAGCAGCTTGGGGACAGCGTCCAATCAGCCCCAGCATTTT. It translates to CASSLGTASNQPQHF.

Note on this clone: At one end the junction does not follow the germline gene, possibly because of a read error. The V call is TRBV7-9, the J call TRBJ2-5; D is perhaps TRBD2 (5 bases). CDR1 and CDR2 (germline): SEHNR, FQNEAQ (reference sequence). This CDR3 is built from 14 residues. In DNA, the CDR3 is TGTGCCAGCAGCCTAGCCCAGACATCCGAGACCCAGTACTTC. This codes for CASSLAQTSETQYF.